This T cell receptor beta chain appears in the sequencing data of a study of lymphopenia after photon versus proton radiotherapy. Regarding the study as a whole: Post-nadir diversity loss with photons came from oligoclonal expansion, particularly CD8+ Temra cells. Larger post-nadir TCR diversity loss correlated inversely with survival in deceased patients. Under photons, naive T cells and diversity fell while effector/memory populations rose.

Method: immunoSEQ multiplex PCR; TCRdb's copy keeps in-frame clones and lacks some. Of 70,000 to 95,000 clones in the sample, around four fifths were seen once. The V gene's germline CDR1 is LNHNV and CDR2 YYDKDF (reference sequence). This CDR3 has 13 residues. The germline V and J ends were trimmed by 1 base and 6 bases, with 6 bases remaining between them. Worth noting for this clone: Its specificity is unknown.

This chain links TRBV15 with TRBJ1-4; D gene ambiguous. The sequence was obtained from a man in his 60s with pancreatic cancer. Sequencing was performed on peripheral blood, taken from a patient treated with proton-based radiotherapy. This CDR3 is CATSRGRDEKLFF. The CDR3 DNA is TGTGCCACCAGCAGAGGGCGGGATGAAAAACTGTTTTTT.